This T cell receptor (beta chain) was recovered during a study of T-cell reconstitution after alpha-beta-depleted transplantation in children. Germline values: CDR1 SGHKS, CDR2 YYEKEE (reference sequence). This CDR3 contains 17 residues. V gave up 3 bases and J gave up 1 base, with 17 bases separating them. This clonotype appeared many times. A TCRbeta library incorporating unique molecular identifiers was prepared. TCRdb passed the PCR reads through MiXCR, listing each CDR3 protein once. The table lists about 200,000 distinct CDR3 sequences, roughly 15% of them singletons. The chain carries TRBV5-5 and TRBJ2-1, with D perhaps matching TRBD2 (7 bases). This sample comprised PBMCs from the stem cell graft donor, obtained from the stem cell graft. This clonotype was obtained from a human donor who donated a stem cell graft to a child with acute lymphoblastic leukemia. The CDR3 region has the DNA TGTGCCAGCAGCTACCTCTCGCGGGGGCTATCCTACAATGAGCAGTTCTTC. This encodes CASSYLSRGLSYNEQFF.